These 10 T cell receptor beta chains were sequenced from one sample in a study of molecular identifiers for immune sequencing clone quantification. One entry per CDR3 protein results from TCRdb running MiXCR on the PCR reads. The sample has 300,000 to 350,000 distinct CDR3 sequences, around 21% seen once. The sequenced sample was naive CD8+ T cells from blood, with Jurkat cell RNA spiked in. This sample's subset: FACS-sorted CD8+CD4-CCR7+CD45RA+ naive T cells. All receptors derive from a human donor in good health. Some libraries in this study had Jurkat cell RNA spiked in.

This clonotype was seen only a few times. The chain links TRBV6-2 or TRBV6-3 to TRBJ2-7; 8 nucleotides align to TRBD1. Germline assignment: CDR1 MNHEY and CDR2 SVGEGT. There are 16 residues in the CDR3. The junction had 15 bases not matched to a gene; V was cut back by 4 bases and J by 7 bases. CDR3 in amino acids: CASSSPDRVPPGEQYF. The CDR3 DNA is TGTGCCAGCAGTTCTCCGGACAGGGTCCCTCCGGGGGAGCAGTACTTC.

A word on this clonotype: Given a much more abundant clone one base away, this may be a read error. V is TRBV9 and J is TRBJ2-1, with TRBD1 identical over 9 bases. Germline values: CDR1 SGDLS, CDR2 YYNGEE. V lost 4 bases, J lost 15 bases, and 8 bases stayed unmatched. The CDR3 has 12 residues. This chain's CDR3 is CASSTRTGAVFF. In DNA form, the CDR3 reads TGTGCCAGCAGCACACGGACAGGGGCCGTGTTCTTC.

This clonotype was counted at least ten times. V usage is TRBV7-3 and J usage is TRBJ1-5, with TRBD1 as a possible D gene (6 bases). V lost 8 bases and J 4 bases, leaving 30 bases between the germline ends. The length of the CDR3 is 19 residues. Germline V gene sequence: CDR1 SGHTA, CDR2 FQGTGA. This CDR3 reads CASGPPLSVVQGLNQPQHF. In nucleotides, the CDR3 is TGTGCCAGCGGCCCGCCTTTGAGTGTGGTACAGGGCCTAAATCAGCCCCAGCATTTT.

In this sample, this clonotype turned up many times. DNA of the CDR3: TGTGCCAGTAGACCGGCGGGAGCAGATACGCAGTATTTT. Protein product: CASRPAGADTQYF. The chain joins TRBV19 to TRBJ2-3, with TRBD2 matching over 7 bases. Germline V gives CDR1 LNHDA, CDR2 SQIVND (reference sequence). This CDR3 has 13 residues. The trim removed 6 bases at V and 4 bases at J, leaving 4 bases unmatched.

V usage is TRBV3-1 and J usage is TRBJ2-7, with D maybe TRBD1 (5 bases). Trimming removed 1 base at V and 2 bases at J, with 9 bases between. CDR1 LGHDT and CDR2 YNNKEL come from the germline V gene (reference sequence). This CDR3 spans 14 amino acids. CDR3 residues: CASSQVQAAYEQYF. DNA of the CDR3: TGTGCCAGCAGCCAAGTACAGGCCGCCTACGAGCAGTACTTC.

This clonotype was observed at least ten times. The chain employs TRBV12-3 or TRBV12-4 and TRBJ2-3, with a tentative D call TRBD2 (5 bases). The CDR3 has 14 residues. The germline V and J ends were trimmed by 8 bases and 0 bases, with 12 bases remaining between them. The CDR3 spells CASHAGGSTDTQYF. The CDR3 nucleotides are TGTGCCAGCCATGCAGGCGGGAGCACAGATACGCAGTATTTT.

About this clonotype itself: A read error may be the cause here, since a much bigger clone is one base away. The rearrangement joins TRBV7-2 to TRBJ2-7; D tentatively fits TRBD1 or TRBD2 (5 bases each). This CDR3 has 16 amino acids. Germline CDR1 reads SGHTA; CDR2 reads FQGNSA. V gave up 1 base and J gave up 2 bases, with 15 bases separating them. CDR3 sequence (DNA): TGTGCCAGCAGCTTAGACCGGGAAAGGGGTACCTACGAGCAGTACTTC. Protein sequence: CASSLDRERGTYEQYF.

This clonotype was seen many times. The chain recombines TRBV6-2 or TRBV6-3 with TRBJ1-5, with D hard to call. Between the trimmed V and J ends, which lost 2 bases and 0 bases, there was a span of 8 bases. This CDR3 has 15 amino acids. The germline V gene encodes CDR1 MNHEY and CDR2 SVGEGT. DNA of the CDR3: TGTGCCAGCAGTTACAAGAGGTATAGCAATCAGCCCCAGCATTTT. It codes for CASSYKRYSNQPQHF.

At least ten counts were recorded for this clonotype. The V gene is TRBV7-2, the J gene TRBJ1-1, with D possibly matching TRBD1 (6 bases). In germline, CDR1 is SGHTA, CDR2 FQGNSA. This CDR3 has 15 amino acids. The ends were cut back, 4 bases at V and 3 bases at J, with 15 bases in the middle. The CDR3 loop is CASSSRTDYDTEAFF. Here the CDR3 DNA reads TGTGCCAGCAGCTCTCGGACAGACTACGACACTGAAGCTTTCTTT. Full variable domain (outside the CDR3, taken from reference TRBV7-2 and TRBJ1-1): GAGVSQSPSNKVTEKGKDVELRCDPISGHTALYWYRQSLGQGLEFLIYFQGNSAPDKSGLPSDRFSAERTGGSVSTLTIQRTQQEDSAVYLCASSSRTDYDTEAFFGQGTRLTVV.

Ten or more counts support this clonotype. The chain has TRBV7-6 and TRBJ2-3, with 8 bases fitting TRBD2. V was pared by 0 bases and J by 5 bases, with 4 bases of the junction left unmatched. The CDR3 covers 15 residues. Looked up from germline, CDR1 is SGHVS and CDR2 is FNYEAQ. The CDR3 DNA follows: TGTGCCAGCAGCTTAGCGTACGGGGGGGAAGATACGCAGTATTTT. Its translation: CASSLAYGGEDTQYF.